Following are 5 T cell receptor beta chains from one sample sequenced in a study of a mutant IDH1 vaccine in newly diagnosed glioma (dated by TCRdb to the early 2020s). Their target antigens are unknown. What the time point label conveys for this sample: week 35, safety follow-up. Each vaccine dose was 300 ug of a 20-mer mutant IDH1 peptide in Montanide, given subcutaneously with topical imiquimod. The library was generated by the immunoSEQ multiplex PCR assay. The table was pulled from immuneACCESS by TCRdb, which kept in-frame rearrangements only. Such tables lose some clones; where checked, under half of the loss comes from unresolved V genes, and the rest has no known cause. The sample includes fewer than 35,000 clones, with about four fifths observed a single time. The ten largest clones take up approximately 8% of the sample. The sequences come from PBMCs, collected from a glioma patient whose treatment included an IDH1 peptide vaccine. The receptors shown here come from a man in his fifties or sixties with glioma.

This sequence joins TRBV29-1 and TRBJ2-5, with D perhaps matching TRBD1 (6 bases). V dropped 6 bases and J dropped 3 bases, with 11 bases sitting between them. The CDR3 runs to 12 residues. Looked up from germline, CDR1 is SQVTM and CDR2 is ANQGSEA. CDR3 residues: CSVRTVEETQYF. The CDR3 DNA follows: TGCAGCGTAAGGACAGTTGAAGAGACCCAGTACTTC.

This chain links TRBV15 with TRBJ2-7, with D possibly matching TRBD2 (6 bases). Per the germline V gene, CDR1 is LNHNV and CDR2 is YYDKDF (reference sequence). Deletions cut 0 bases from V and 1 base from J, with 10 bases between. This CDR3 region has 15 residues. The DNA of the CDR3 is TGTGCCACCAGCAGAGATGGGGGACTGTCCTACGAGCAGTACTTC. Its protein is CATSRDGGLSYEQYF. Based on the CDR3 plus reference TRBV15 and TRBJ2-7, the full variable domain is DAMVIQNPRYQVTQFGKPVTLSCSQTLNHNVMYWYQQKSSQAPKLLFHYYDKDFNNEADTPDNFQSRRPNTSFCFLDIRSPGLGDTAMYLCATSRDGGLSYEQYFGPGTRLTVT.

This clone has more than one count but fewer than ten. Its ends do not fully match the called genes, so a read error is possible. The chain is built from TRBV19 and TRBJ2-3, with 9 bases identical to TRBD2. The V gene's germline CDR1 is LNHDA and CDR2 SQIVND (reference sequence). The CDR3 contains 13 residues. CDR3 in DNA: TGTGCCAGTAGTATCTTCGGTCTAGCGGGACTCCTTTTT. This gives the protein CASSIFGLAGLLF.

The chain couples TRBV27 to TRBJ1-1, with TRBD1 as a possible D gene (6 bases). Between the trimmed V and J ends, which lost 2 bases and 4 bases, there was a span of 11 bases. The CDR3 loop spans 14 amino acids. The germline gives CDR1 MNHEY, CDR2 SMNVEV (reference sequence). The chain's CDR3 is CASSLVGGGTEAFF. CDR3 DNA: TGTGCCAGCAGTTTAGTTGGAGGGGGCACTGAAGCTTTCTTT.

CDR3 in amino acids: CASRSPLRSGAYGYTF. The CDR3 bases are TGTGCCAGCAGGTCTCCGCTTCGGTCAGGGGCCTATGGCTACACCTTC. The chain combines TRBV27 with TRBJ1-2; possibly TRBD1 for D (6 bases). Germline CDR1 reads MNHEY; CDR2 reads SMNVEV (reference sequence). V dropped 6 bases and J dropped 4 bases, with 21 bases sitting between them. The CDR3 sequence is 16 residues long.